What follows are 5 T cell receptor beta chains derived from one specimen sequenced in a study of blood T cell repertoires in COVID-19. Using immunoSEQ multiplex PCR, the repertoire was profiled, and TCRdb retains in-frame clones only, with some absent. The sample has roughly 130,000 clones, around nine tenths seen once. The sample comprised peripheral blood. The receptors here all came from a man between 45 and 60 years old with active COVID-19.

The rearrangement uses TRBV7-7 and TRBJ2-3; TRBD2 agrees at 9 bases. Losses at the gene ends were 8 bases for V and 7 bases for J; bases not matched to a gene: 16. The CDR3 has 16 residues. Germline V gene lookup returns CDR1 SSHAT and CDR2 FNYEAQ (reference sequence). In DNA, the CDR3 is TGTGCCAGCGAATATGTCAGCGGGAGGACGTGGAATACGCAGTATTTT. It is translated as CASEYVSGRTWNTQYF.

The rearrangement links TRBV6-5 to TRBJ2-5, with no clear D. The CDR3 contains 15 residues. Trimming removed 5 bases from V and 5 bases from J, with 18 bases in between. Germline V CDR1 and CDR2: MNHEY, SVGAGI. The CDR3 sequence: CASSRSSDSWETQYF. Written as DNA, the CDR3 is TGTGCCAGCAGTAGGAGCTCGGATTCCTGGGAGACCCAGTACTTC.

The chain combines TRBV7-9 with TRBJ2-5; 11 bases align to TRBD2. Unmatched junction bases numbered 6, after V lost 5 bases and J lost 1 base. CDR3 size: 16 residues. The germline gives CDR1 SEHNR, CDR2 FQNEAQ (reference sequence). Here the CDR3 DNA reads TGTGCCAGCAGCACGGGGACTAGCGGCTTCCAAGAGACCCAGTACTTC. It is translated as CASSTGTSGFQETQYF. Full variable domain (remainder filled in from reference TRBV7-9 and TRBJ2-5): DTGVSQNPRHKITKRGQNVTFRCDPISEHNRLYWYRQTLGQGPEFLTYFQNEAQLEKSRLLSDRFSAERPKGSFSTLEIQRTEQGDSAMYLCASSTGTSGFQETQYFGPGTRLLVL.

The chain combines TRBV19 with TRBJ2-2; 7 bases fit TRBD1. V trimming: 3 bases; J trimming: 5 bases; junction bases outside the gene matches: 15. The germline CDR1 and CDR2 sequences are LNHDA and SQIVND (reference sequence). CDR3 length: 18 amino acids. The CDR3: CASSMGGFGRGRTGELFF. CDR3 sequence (DNA): TGTGCCAGTAGTATGGGTGGTTTCGGAAGGGGGCGTACCGGGGAGCTGTTTTTT.

This sequence joins TRBV2 and TRBJ2-4; tentative D call: TRBD2 (6 bases). V lost 3 bases and J lost 0, with 12 bases in between. Germline V CDR1 and CDR2: SNHLY, FYNNEI. The CDR3 runs to 16 residues. As DNA, the CDR3 is TGTGCCAGCAGTGATGGAGGGGTTGTAGCCAAAAACATTCAGTACTTC. Translated, it gives CASSDGGVVAKNIQYF. The complete variable domain, with remaining parts taken from reference TRBV2 and TRBJ2-4, reads EPEVTQTPSHQVTQMGQEVILRCVPISNHLYFYWYRQILGQKVEFLVSFYNNEISEKSEIFDDQFSVERPDGSNFTLKIRSTKLEDSAMYFCASSDGGVVAKNIQYFGAGTRLSVL.